This T cell receptor beta chain was obtained from a study of Tregs in tolerant kidney transplant recipients. Related graft donors supplied nonmyeloablative bone marrow transplants, and mixed chimerism was transient. Unstimulated regulatory T cells (CD4+CD25+CD127-), CD4+CD25- non-regulatory cells, CD4 and CD8 cells were FACS-sorted from thawed PBMCs. Study-wide points: Tregs expanded with activated donor B cells seemed most donor-specific. Nucleotide sequences could not be compared across some patients' samples due to primer changes.

Turning to this clone: Its antigen is currently unknown.

The assay was immunoSEQ multiplex PCR, and TCRdb's table has in-frame clones only and misses some. The repertoire holds 45,000 or so clones, with roughly nine tenths as singletons. This specimen consisted of CD8+ T cells from blood (PBMCs), obtained 12 months after the transplant. The TCR sequence derives from a human patient who received a combined kidney and bone marrow transplant. Some T cells may arise from the graft donor.

The CDR3 nucleotides are TGTGCCAGCTCACTAAAAGTAGCGGGAGGGCCTCTCCATGAGCAGTTCTTC. Protein: CASSLKVAGGPLHEQFF. The V call is TRBV18, the J call TRBJ2-1, with 11 bases identical to TRBD2. The V gene end was trimmed by 4 bases and the J gene end by 8 bases; junction bases not matched to a gene: 13. This CDR3 spans 17 amino acids. Germline V gives CDR1 KGHSH, CDR2 LQKENI.